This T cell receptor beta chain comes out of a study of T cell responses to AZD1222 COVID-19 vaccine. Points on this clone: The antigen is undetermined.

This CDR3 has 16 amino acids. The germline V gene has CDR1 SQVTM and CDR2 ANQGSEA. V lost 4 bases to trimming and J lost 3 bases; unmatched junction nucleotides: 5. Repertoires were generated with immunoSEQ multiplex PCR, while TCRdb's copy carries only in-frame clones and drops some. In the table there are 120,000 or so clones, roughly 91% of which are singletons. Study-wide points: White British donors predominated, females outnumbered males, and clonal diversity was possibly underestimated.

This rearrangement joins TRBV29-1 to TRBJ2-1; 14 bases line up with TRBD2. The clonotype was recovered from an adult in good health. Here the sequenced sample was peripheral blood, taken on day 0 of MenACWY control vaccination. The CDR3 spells CSVGGLAGVYYNEQFF. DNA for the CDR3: TGCAGCGTTGGGGGACTAGCGGGAGTCTACTACAATGAGCAGTTCTTC.